Following are 3 T cell receptor beta chains from one sample sequenced in a study of blood T cell repertoires in COVID-19. Clones were read by immunoSEQ multiplex PCR, and TCRdb kept only the in-frame ones, dropping some. The sample includes fewer than 350,000 clones, roughly 90% of them seen just once. The sample consisted of peripheral blood. These receptors all stem from a man in his thirties or forties with COVID-19, enrolled during active disease.

This chain connects TRBV27 to TRBJ1-4; TRBD1 aligns across 9 bases. Trimming took 4 bases from V and 8 from J; bases not matched to a gene: 11. The CDR3 is 16 residues long. Germline loops: CDR1 MNHEY, CDR2 SMNVEV (reference sequence). The CDR3 region has the DNA TGTGCCAGCAGTTCTTACTGGGGACAGGGAAAAGAAAAACTGTTTTTT. Protein product: CASSSYWGQGKEKLFF.

The chain is built from TRBV5-6 and TRBJ2-7, with a possible D match to TRBD2 (5 bases). The CDR3 is made up of 12 amino acids. Germline-derived CDR1 and CDR2 are SGHDT and YYEEEE. V was pared by 2 bases and J by 7 bases, with 10 bases between. CDR3 DNA: TGTGCCAGCAGCTTTGGACTGAGGGAGCAGTACTTC. Encoded protein: CASSFGLREQYF.

J is TRBJ2-1 and V is TRBV7-3, with 8 bases matching TRBD1. Germline lookup yields CDR1 SGHTA and CDR2 FQGTGA. This CDR3 is built from 15 residues. Trimming took 3 bases from V and 5 from J; bases not matched to a gene: 6. Written as DNA, the CDR3 is TGTGCCAGCAGCTTCGGCAGGGGGCTGAACAATGAGCAGTTCTTC. This sequence encodes CASSFGRGLNNEQFF.